The present entry profiles one T cell receptor (beta chain) with its context. The source of the sample is a study of blood T cell repertoires in COVID-19. Study-level background: Acute and convalescent COVID-19 samples came from the United States, Italy and Spain. T cells, B-cell-depleted T cells, or PBMCs provided the cDNA or gDNA that served as material.

Under the authors' procedure: From reference gene primer amplification, estimates of nucleated cell counts were derived. Clones were sequenced by immunoSEQ multiplex PCR, and TCRdb holds only the in-frame ones, with some missing. For V, J and clone size, that table is used; D and trimming come from the DNA. The data hold 60,000 to 85,000 clones, with 90% to 95% observed a single time. This CDR3 has 13 amino acids. The germline CDR1 and CDR2 sequences are SNHLY and FYNNEI. Trimming cost V 1 base and J 2 bases, with 5 bases left between them. Seattle cases were enrolled at active infection and followed longitudinally.

Sequencing input: peripheral blood. The chain recombines TRBV2 with TRBJ2-5, with no clear D. This TCR was sampled from a man aged 40-49 years with COVID-19, enrolled during active disease. CDR3 sequence: CASSEGRQETQYF. For the CDR3, the DNA is TGTGCCAGCAGTGAAGGCAGACAAGAGACCCAGTACTTC.